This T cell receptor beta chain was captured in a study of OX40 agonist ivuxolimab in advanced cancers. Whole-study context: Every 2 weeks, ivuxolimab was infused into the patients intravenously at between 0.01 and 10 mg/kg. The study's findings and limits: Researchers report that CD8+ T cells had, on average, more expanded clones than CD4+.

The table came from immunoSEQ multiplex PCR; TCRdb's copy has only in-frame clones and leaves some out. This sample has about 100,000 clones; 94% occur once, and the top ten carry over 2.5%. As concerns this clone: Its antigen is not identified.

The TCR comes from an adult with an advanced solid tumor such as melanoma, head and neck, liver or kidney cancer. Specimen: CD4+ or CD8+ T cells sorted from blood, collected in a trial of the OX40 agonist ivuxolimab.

The CDR3 DNA is TGTGCCAGCAGTTTTGTGGGGGCAAACTACGAGCAGTACTTC. Its translation: CASSFVGANYEQYF. The chain couples TRBV27 to TRBJ2-7, with D perhaps TRBD1 (6 bases). Trimming pared 3 bases from V and 3 bases from J, leaving 12 bases between. CDR1 is MNHEY and CDR2 is SMNVEV in the germline V gene (reference sequence). This CDR3 comprises 14 residues.